Below, one T cell receptor beta chain is given with its context. Its antigen target is currently unknown. No much larger clone is present one base from it, and per-base qualities are unavailable. The sample carries other DNA sequences with the same CDR3. This entry is derived from a study of control samples from healthy donors and cancer patients (dated by TCRdb to 2018 to 2021). The CDR3 contains 17 residues, cysteine and phenylalanine counted. Just the 51-base CDR3 DNA is kept, in frame starting at base 1. CDR1 and CDR2 are read off the germline V gene as SGHRS and YFSETQ. The trim is 0 bases for V and 7 bases for J, with a gap of 19 bases between the germline ends. The library came from the immunoSEQ multiplex PCR assay. TCRdb re-hosts the immuneACCESS table, in-frame sequences only. Its copies lack some clones; in the studies checked, an unresolved V gene accounts for under half of them, and the cause for the rest is not known. The sample table holds approximately 70,000 clones, of which approximately 89% were seen once. Of the sample, under 20% is held by the ten largest clones.

The source is a man aged 55 to 69 with lung cancer. The V gene is TRBV5-1 and the J gene is TRBJ2-2, and perhaps TRBD1 as D gene, on 6 matching bases. Sequencing was done on a sample of PBMCs. The CDR3 amino acid sequence is: CASSLEGHRAVGGELFF. The DNA sequence follows: TGCGCCAGCAGCTTGGAAGGACACAGGGCGGTGGGCGGGGAGCTGTTTTTT.